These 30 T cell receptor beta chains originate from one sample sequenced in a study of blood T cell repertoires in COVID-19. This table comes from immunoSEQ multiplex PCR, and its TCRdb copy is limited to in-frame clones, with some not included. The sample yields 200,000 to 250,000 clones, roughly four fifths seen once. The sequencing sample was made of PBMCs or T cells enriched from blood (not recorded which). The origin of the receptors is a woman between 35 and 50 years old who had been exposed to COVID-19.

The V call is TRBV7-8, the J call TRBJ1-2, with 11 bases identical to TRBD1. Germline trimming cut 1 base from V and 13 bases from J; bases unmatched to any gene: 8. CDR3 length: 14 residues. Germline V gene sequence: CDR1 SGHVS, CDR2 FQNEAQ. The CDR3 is CASSLVSGTGGCTF. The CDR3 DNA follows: TGTGCCAGCAGCTTAGTTAGCGGGACAGGGGGTTGCACCTTC.

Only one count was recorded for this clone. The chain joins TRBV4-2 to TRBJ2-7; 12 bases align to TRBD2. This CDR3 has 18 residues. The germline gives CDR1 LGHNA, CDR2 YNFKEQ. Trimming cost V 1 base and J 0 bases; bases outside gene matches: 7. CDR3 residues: CASSQGDWTSGDSYEQYF. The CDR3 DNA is TGTGCCAGCAGCCAAGGGGACTGGACTAGCGGGGACTCCTACGAGCAGTACTTC.

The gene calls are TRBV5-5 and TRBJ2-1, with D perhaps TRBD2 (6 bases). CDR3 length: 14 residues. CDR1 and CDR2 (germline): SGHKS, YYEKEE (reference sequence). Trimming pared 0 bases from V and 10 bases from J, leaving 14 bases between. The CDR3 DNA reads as TGTGCCAGCAGCTTGGTACGCGGGATAGAGGAGCAGTTCTTC. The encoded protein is CASSLVRGIEEQFF.

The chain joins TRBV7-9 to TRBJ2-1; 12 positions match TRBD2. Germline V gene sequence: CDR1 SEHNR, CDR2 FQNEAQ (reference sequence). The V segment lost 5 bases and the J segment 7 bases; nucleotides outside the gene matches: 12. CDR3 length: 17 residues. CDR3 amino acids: CASSVQASGGASNEQFF. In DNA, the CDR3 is TGTGCCAGCAGCGTCCAGGCTAGCGGGGGGGCCTCGAATGAGCAGTTCTTC.

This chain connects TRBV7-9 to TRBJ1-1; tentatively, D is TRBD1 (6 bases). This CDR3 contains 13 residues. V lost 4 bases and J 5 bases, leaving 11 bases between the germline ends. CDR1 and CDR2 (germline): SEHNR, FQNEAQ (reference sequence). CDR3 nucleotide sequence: TGTGCCAGCAGCTCAGGACAGCGGACTGAAGCTTTCTTT. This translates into CASSSGQRTEAFF.

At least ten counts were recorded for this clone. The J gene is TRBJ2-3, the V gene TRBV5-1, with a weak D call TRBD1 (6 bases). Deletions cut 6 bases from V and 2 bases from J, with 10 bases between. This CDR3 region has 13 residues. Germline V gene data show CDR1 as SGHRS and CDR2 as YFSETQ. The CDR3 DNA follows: TGCGCCAGCACCTACAGGGACACAGATACGCAGTATTTT. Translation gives CASTYRDTDTQYF.

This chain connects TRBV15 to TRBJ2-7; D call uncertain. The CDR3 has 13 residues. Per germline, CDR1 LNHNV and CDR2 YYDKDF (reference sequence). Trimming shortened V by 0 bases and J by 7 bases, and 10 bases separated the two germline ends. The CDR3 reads CATSRDRVWEQYF. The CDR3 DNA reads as TGTGCCACCAGCAGAGATCGGGTATGGGAGCAGTACTTC.

The CDR3 sequence is CAWSLWQGYEQYF. CDR3 bases: TGTGCCTGGAGTCTGTGGCAGGGCTACGAGCAGTACTTC. J is TRBJ2-7 and V is TRBV30; weak D call: TRBD1 (5 bases). Germline CDR1 reads GTSNPN; CDR2 reads SVGIG (reference sequence). The CDR3 consists of 13 residues. V dropped 2 bases and J dropped 3 bases, with 11 bases sitting between them.

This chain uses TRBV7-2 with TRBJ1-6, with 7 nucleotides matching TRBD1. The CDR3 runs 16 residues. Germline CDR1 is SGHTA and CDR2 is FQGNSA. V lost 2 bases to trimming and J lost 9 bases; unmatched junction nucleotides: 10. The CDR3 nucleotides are TGTGCCAGCAGCTTAACCCCCCCCCGGACAGGTTCACCCCTCCACTTT. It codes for CASSLTPPRTGSPLHF.

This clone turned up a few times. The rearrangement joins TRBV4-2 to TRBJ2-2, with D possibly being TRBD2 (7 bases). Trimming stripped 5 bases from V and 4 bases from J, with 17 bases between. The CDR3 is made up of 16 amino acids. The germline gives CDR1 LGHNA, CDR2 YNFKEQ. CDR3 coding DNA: TGTGCCAGCAGCTCAAGCCGGGGGGCCGTCACCGGGGAGCTGTTTTTT. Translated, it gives CASSSSRGAVTGELFF.

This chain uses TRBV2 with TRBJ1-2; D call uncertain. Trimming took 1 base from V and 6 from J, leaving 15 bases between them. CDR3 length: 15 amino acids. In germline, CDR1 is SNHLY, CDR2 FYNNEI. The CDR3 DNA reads TGTGCCAGCAGTGAAGGGTCTTCCCAAGCCCATGGCTACACCTTC. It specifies CASSEGSSQAHGYTF.

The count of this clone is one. The CDR3 region is CASSLAGVSTDTQYF. The CDR3 nucleotides are TGTGCCAGCAGCTTAGCGGGAGTATCCACAGATACGCAGTATTTT. V gene TRBV28 combines with J gene TRBJ2-3, with 9 bases lining up with TRBD2. J lost 2 bases, V lost 6 bases, and 6 bases had no gene match. Germline V lookup: CDR1 MDHEN, CDR2 SYDVKM. CDR3 size: 15 residues.

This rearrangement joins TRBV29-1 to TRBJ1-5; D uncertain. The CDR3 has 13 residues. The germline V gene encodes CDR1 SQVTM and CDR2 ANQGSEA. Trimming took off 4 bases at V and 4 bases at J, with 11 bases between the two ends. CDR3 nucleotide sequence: TGCAGCGTTGCCGACCGACTGAATCAGCCCCAGCATTTT. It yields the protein CSVADRLNQPQHF.

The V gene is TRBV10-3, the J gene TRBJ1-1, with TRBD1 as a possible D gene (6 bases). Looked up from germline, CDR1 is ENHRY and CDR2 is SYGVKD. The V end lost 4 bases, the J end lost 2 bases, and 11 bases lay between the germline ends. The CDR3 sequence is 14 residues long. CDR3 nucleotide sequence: TGTGCCATCAGTGGGACAGTCCCTAACACTGAAGCTTTCTTT. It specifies CAISGTVPNTEAFF.

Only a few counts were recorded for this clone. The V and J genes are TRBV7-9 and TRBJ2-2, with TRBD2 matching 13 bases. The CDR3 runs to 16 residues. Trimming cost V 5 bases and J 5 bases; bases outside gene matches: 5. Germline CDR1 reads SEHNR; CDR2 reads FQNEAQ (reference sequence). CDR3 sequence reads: CASSPAGLAGTGELFF. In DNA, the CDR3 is TGTGCCAGCAGCCCCGCGGGACTAGCGGGGACCGGGGAGCTGTTTTTT.

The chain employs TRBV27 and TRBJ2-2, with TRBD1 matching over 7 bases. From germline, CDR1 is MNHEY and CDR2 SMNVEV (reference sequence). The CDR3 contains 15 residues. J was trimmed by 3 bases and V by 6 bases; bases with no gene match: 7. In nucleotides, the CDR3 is TGTGCCAGCAGGGCCCCGGACAGGTACACCGGGGAGCTGTTTTTT. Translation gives CASRAPDRYTGELFF.

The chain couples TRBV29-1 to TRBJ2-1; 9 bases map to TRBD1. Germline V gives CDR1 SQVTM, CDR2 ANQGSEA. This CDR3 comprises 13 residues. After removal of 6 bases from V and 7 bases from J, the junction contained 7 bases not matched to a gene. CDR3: CSVGGGTGNEQFF. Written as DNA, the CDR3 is TGCAGCGTCGGCGGCGGGACAGGGAATGAGCAGTTCTTC.

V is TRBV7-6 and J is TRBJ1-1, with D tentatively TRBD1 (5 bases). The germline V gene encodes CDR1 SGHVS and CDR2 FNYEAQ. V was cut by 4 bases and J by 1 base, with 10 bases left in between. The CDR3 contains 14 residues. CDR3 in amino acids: CASSYQGSNTEAFF. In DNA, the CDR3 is TGTGCCAGCAGCTACCAGGGATCGAACACTGAAGCTTTCTTT.

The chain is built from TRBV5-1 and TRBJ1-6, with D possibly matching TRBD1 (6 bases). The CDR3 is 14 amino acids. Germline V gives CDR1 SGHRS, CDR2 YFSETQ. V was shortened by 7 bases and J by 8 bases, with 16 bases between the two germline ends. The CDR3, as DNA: TGCGCCAGCCGCCCGACAGGTACCGATTCACCCCTCCACTTT. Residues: CASRPTGTDSPLHF.

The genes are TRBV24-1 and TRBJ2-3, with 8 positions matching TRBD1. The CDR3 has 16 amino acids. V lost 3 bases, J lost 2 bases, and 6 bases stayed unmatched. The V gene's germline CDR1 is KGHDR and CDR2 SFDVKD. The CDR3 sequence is CATSDISRGHTDTQYF. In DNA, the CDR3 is TGTGCCACCAGTGATATATCCAGGGGGCACACAGATACGCAGTATTTT.

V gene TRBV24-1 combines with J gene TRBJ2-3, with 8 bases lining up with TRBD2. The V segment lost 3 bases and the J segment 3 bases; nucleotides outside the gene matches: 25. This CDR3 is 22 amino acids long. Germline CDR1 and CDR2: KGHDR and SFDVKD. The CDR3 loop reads CATSDPGVGIAGGGGWTDTQYF. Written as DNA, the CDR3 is TGTGCCACCAGTGATCCGGGGGTGGGCATCGCGGGGGGCGGAGGTTGGACAGATACGCAGTATTTT.

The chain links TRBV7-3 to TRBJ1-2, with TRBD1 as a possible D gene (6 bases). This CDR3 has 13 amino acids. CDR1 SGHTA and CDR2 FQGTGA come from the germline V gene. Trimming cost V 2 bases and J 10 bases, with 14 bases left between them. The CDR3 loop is CASSLQGRGDYTF. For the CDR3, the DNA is TGTGCCAGCAGCTTACAGGGGCGAGGAGACTACACCTTC.

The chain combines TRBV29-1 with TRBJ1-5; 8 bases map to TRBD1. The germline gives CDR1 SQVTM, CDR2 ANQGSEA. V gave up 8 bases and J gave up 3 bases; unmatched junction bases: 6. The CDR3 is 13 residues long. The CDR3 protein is CSCGQGFNQPQHF. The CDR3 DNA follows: TGCAGCTGCGGACAGGGATTCAATCAGCCCCAGCATTTT.

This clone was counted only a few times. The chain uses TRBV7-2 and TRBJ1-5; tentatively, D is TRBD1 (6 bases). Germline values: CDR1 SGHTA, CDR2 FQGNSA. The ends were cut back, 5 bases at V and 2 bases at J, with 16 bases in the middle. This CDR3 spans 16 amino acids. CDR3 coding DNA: TGTGCCAGCAGCAAAGGGGGTAGGGAAGGCAATCAGCCCCAGCATTTT. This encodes CASSKGGREGNQPQHF.

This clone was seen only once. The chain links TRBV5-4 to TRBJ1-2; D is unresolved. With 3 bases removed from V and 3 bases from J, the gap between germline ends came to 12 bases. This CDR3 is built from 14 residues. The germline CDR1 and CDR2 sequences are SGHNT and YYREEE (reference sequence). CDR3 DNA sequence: TGTGCCAGCAGCTCGGCCGGGATTTACTATGGCTACACCTTC. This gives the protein CASSSAGIYYGYTF.

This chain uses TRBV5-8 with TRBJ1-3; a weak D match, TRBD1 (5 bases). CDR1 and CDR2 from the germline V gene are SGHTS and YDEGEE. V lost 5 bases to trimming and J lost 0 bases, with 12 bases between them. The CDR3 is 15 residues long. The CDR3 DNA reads TGTGCCAGCAGACAGCGGGGCTCCTCTGGAAACACCATATATTTT. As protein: CASRQRGSSGNTIYF. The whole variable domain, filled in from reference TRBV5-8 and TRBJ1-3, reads EAGVTQSPTHLIKTRGQQATLRCSPISGHTSVYWYQQALGLGLQFLLWYDEGEERNRGNFPPRFSGRQFPNYSSELNVNALELEDSALYLCASRQRGSSGNTIYFGEGSWLTVV.

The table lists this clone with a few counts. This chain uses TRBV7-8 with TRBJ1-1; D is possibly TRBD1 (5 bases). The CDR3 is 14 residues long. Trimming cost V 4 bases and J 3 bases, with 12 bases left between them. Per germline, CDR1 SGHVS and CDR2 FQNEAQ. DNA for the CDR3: TGTGCCAGCAGCTCCCTACAGGAGCACACTGAAGCTTTCTTT. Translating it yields CASSSLQEHTEAFF.

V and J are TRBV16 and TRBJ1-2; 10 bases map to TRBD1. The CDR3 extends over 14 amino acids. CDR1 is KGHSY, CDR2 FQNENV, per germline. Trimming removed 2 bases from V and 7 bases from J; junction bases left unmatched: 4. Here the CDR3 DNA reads TGTGCCAGCAGCCAAAAGACAGGGGGCTTTGGCTACACCTTC. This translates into CASSQKTGGFGYTF.

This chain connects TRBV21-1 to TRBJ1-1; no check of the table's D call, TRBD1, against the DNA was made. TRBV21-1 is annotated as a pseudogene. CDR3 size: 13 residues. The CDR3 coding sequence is TGTGCCAGCAGCCTACTCCGGGACAGTGAAGCTTTCTTT. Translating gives CASSLLRDSEAFF.

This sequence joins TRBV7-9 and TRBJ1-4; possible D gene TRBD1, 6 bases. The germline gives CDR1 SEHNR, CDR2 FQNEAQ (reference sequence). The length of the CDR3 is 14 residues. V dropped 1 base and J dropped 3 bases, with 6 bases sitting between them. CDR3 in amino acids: CASSLGGPNEKLFF. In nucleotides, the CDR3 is TGTGCCAGCAGCTTAGGGGGGCCTAATGAAAAACTGTTTTTT.